Listed below are T cell receptor beta chains from one sample, sequenced in a study of cytomegalovirus exposure and HLA in healthy donors. Produced via immunoSEQ multiplex PCR; TCRdb's table is partial and in-frame only. The sample has roughly 170,000 clones, about 85% seen once. The sequenced sample consisted of PBMCs. The receptors were sampled from a woman between 45 and 60 years old in good health and CMV-seropositive. The CDR3 runs from the conserved cysteine through the conserved F or W. Fields, in order: clone size, J gene, V gene, D gene, CDR3 protein, CDR3 DNA. A D gene is named only where the DNA matches it firmly. Not every row has a clone size; where given, it reads once, few, many or a size class.

. TRBJ2-7 TRBV27 TRBD2 CASSLGASGSNEQYF TGTGCCAGCAGTTTAGGGGCTAGCGGGAGCAACGAGCAGTACTTC
. TRBJ1-6 TRBV10-3 . CAISVGDNNSPLHF TGTGCCATCAGTGTCGGGGATAATAATTCACCCCTCCACTTT
. TRBJ1-2 TRBV18 TRBD1 CASSRDSLNYGYTF TGTGCCAGCTCACGGGACAGCCTTAACTATGGCTACACCTTC
once TRBJ2-4 TRBV4-3 TRBD2 CASSQDRSSGRYIQYF TGCGCCAGCAGCCAAGATCGATCTAGCGGGAGGTACATTCAGTACTTC
once TRBJ2-3 TRBV9 . CASSTLPGGTDTQYF TGTGCCAGCAGCACCCTACCAGGGGGCACAGATACGCAGTATTTT
. TRBJ2-1 TRBV7-2 . CASTPTGNSYNEQFF TGTGCCAGCACCCCAACGGGGAACTCCTACAATGAGCAGTTCTTC
. TRBJ2-1 TRBV11-1 TRBD2 CASSSRSAGGHNEQFF TGTGCCAGCAGCTCTCGATCGGCGGGGGGTCACAATGAGCAGTTCTTC
few TRBJ1-5 TRBV6-5 . CASSLSNADSNQPQHF TGTGCCAGCAGTTTGTCGAACGCGGATAGCAATCAGCCCCAGCATTTT
. TRBJ2-3 TRBV29-1 TRBD2 CSVDGGRGADTQYF TGCAGCGTTGATGGCGGGAGAGGGGCAGATACGCAGTATTTT
. TRBJ1-3 TRBV7-6 . CASSLYNSGNTIYF TGTGCCAGCAGCTTGTATAACTCTGGAAACACCATATATTTT
. TRBJ1-2 TRBV30 . CAWSVWGRDGYTF TGTGCCTGGAGTGTATGGGGGCGTGACGGCTACACCTTC
few TRBJ1-1 TRBV5-4 . CASSFGGPPTEAFF TGTGCCAGCAGCTTCGGGGGACCTCCGACTGAAGCTTTCTTT
few TRBJ1-1 TRBV7-8 . CASSSLVTEAFF TGTGCCAGCAGCTCATTAGTTACTGAAGCTTTCTTT
. TRBJ2-5 TRBV11-3 . CASSLRAGYQETQYF TGTGCCAGCAGCTTACGGGCAGGGTACCAAGAGACCCAGTACTTC
. TRBJ2-7 TRBV15 . CATSRSGASGLEQYF TGTGCCACCAGCAGATCAGGGGCGTCTGGGTTGGAGCAGTACTTC
. TRBJ2-2 TRBV21-1 . CASSRKPGLAVSGCNTGELFF TGTGCCAGCAGCAGGAAACCGGGACTAGCGGTGAGCGGGTGTAACACCGGGGAGCTGTTTTTT
. TRBJ2-7 TRBV7-9 . CASSLVIAGSEQYF TGTGCCAGCAGCTTAGTGATCGCAGGGTCCGAGCAGTACTTC
. TRBJ2-1 TRBV4-2 TRBD2 CASSQDPAGGNNEQFF TGTGCCAGCAGCCAAGATCCGGCGGGAGGGAACAATGAGCAGTTCTTC
few TRBJ2-7 TRBV2 . CAISQGPSYEQYF TGTGCCATCAGCCAGGGTCCCTCCTACGAGCAGTACTTC
. TRBJ1-5 TRBV7-9 . CSSAPGRISSGDQPQHF TGTTCCAGCGCACCGGGACGGATATCCTCGGGGGATCAGCCCCAGCATTTT
. TRBJ1-1 TRBV5-5 . CASSLGGVSEAFF TGTGCCAGCAGCTTGGGGGGGGTCTCTGAAGCTTTCTTT
few TRBJ1-1 TRBV4-3 . CASSQGRTPGDTEAFF TGCGCCAGCAGCCAAGGACGGACACCAGGGGACACTGAAGCTTTCTTT
. TRBJ2-5 TRBV7-9 TRBD2 CASSLPLAGGQETQYF TGTGCCAGCAGCCTTCCCCTAGCGGGAGGCCAAGAGACCCAGTACTTC
. TRBJ2-7 TRBV7-2 TRBD2 CASSPRVLAGAYEQYF TGTGCCAGCAGCCCCAGGGTGCTAGCGGGGGCCTACGAGCAGTACTTC
. TRBJ2-1 TRBV9 TRBD1 CASSVGPQRDRGYNEQFF TGTGCCAGCAGCGTAGGGCCCCAGCGGGACAGGGGCTACAATGAGCAGTTCTTC
. TRBJ2-2 TRBV6-1 . CASSVWEAGELFF TGTGCCAGCAGTGTCTGGGAGGCCGGGGAGCTGTTTTTT
. TRBJ1-2 TRBV19 TRBD1 CASSTRTGGYTF TGTGCCAGTTCAACCCGGACAGGCGGCTACACCTTC
. TRBJ1-6 TRBV5-5 . CASSPTGNSPLHF TGTGCCAGCAGCCCAACAGGAAATTCACCCCTCCACTTT
. TRBJ2-7 TRBV2 . CASSASGWGQYF TGTGCCAGCAGTGCGTCGGGGTGGGGGCAGTACTTC
. TRBJ1-2 TRBV7-2 . CASSLDLGTTYLNYGYTF TGTGCCAGCAGCTTAGATCTTGGGACAACCTATTTAAACTATGGCTACACCTTC
. TRBJ2-1 TRBV9 TRBD2 CASSVGGSGANNEQFF TGTGCCAGCAGCGTAGGCGGTAGCGGGGCAAACAATGAGCAGTTCTTC
. TRBJ1-1 TRBV4-1 . CASSLLPGGHEAFF TGCGCCAGCAGCCTACTCCCCGGGGGTCATGAAGCTTTCTTT
. TRBJ2-2 TRBV4-3 TRBD1 CASSLDRADGELFF TGCGCCAGCAGCCTAGACAGGGCGGACGGGGAGCTGTTTTTT
. TRBJ2-1 TRBV7-9 TRBD2 CASSLVGRGGGDNEQFF TGTGCCAGCAGCTTAGTAGGGCGGGGGGGCGGTGACAATGAGCAGTTCTTC
. TRBJ1-3 TRBV4-3 . CASSQYPGAGNTIYF TGCGCCAGCAGCCAATACCCAGGCGCCGGAAACACCATATATTTT
. TRBJ2-7 TRBV5-1 TRBD2 CASSLKVGGDYEQYF TGCGCCAGCAGCTTGAAAGTGGGAGGGGATTACGAGCAGTACTTC
. TRBJ1-3 TRBV5-1 . CASSFEGTGNTIYF TGCGCCAGCAGCTTTGAGGGAACTGGAAACACCATATATTTT
. TRBJ2-3 TRBV5-1 TRBD1 CASSSRTGLSLADTQYF TGCGCCAGCAGCTCAAGGACAGGGCTAAGTTTGGCAGATACGCAGTATTTT
few TRBJ2-7 TRBV7-9 . CSSSPREQYF TGTTCCAGCAGCCCTCGGGAGCAGTACTTC
once TRBJ1-1 TRBV9 . CASSVGGKNTEAFF TGTGCCAGCAGCGTTGGCGGGAAGAACACTGAAGCTTTCTTT
. TRBJ2-1 TRBV23-1 TRBD1 CASSQPRTGDNEQFF TGCGCCAGCAGTCAACCCCGGACAGGGGACAATGAGCAGTTCTTC
. TRBJ1-5 TRBV6-6 . CASSYPQDLNQPQHF TGTGCCAGCAGTTACCCACAGGACCTCAATCAGCCCCAGCATTTT
. TRBJ1-2 TRBV28 . CASSLRGGYTF TGTGCCAGCAGTTTGCGGGGTGGCTACACCTTC
. TRBJ2-1 TRBV7-2 TRBD2 CASSPSGGEQFF TGTGCCAGCAGCCCTAGCGGGGGTGAGCAGTTCTTC
. TRBJ2-2 TRBV2 . CASSDQASNTGELFF TGTGCCAGCAGTGACCAGGCTTCGAACACCGGGGAGCTGTTTTTT
. TRBJ2-7 TRBV7-3 . CASSSSGSYEQYF TGTGCCAGCAGTTCTTCAGGCTCCTACGAGCAGTACTTC
. TRBJ2-3 TRBV6-5 . CASSYQRTLTDTQYF TGTGCCAGCAGTTACCAGCGCACGCTCACAGATACGCAGTATTTT
few TRBJ2-3 TRBV7-2 . CASSLAAAGSTDTQYF TGTGCCAGCAGCTTAGCGGCTGCGGGATCCACAGATACGCAGTATTTT
. TRBJ2-7 TRBV25-1 . CASSDGYNTYEQYF TGTGCCAGCAGTGACGGGTACAACACCTACGAGCAGTACTTC
once TRBJ1-4 TRBV5-1 TRBD1 CASSLEGQGDEKLFF TGCGCCAGCAGCTTGGAGGGCCAGGGGGACGAAAAACTGTTTTTT
. TRBJ2-7 TRBV19 TRBD1 CASGMTGFYEQYF TGTGCCAGTGGAATGACAGGGTTCTACGAGCAGTACTTC
. TRBJ1-4 TRBV7-9 . CASSLGSLDGEKLFF TGTGCCAGCAGCTTAGGAAGTCTAGACGGTGAAAAACTGTTTTTT
few TRBJ1-6 TRBV4-3 TRBD1 CASSQARTGGSYNSPLHF TGCGCCAGCAGCCAAGCCCGCACAGGGGGCTCCTATAATTCACCCCTCCACTTT
once TRBJ2-1 TRBV28 TRBD1 CASVPSDRNNEQFF TGTGCCAGCGTACCTTCGGACAGGAACAATGAGCAGTTCTTC
. TRBJ2-3 TRBV2 . CASSEAAQGGTDTQYF TGTGCCAGCAGTGAAGCGGCCCAGGGGGGAACAGATACGCAGTATTTT
. TRBJ1-2 TRBV21-1 . CASSKAPVGDTISRGNYGYTF TGTGCCAGCAGCAAAGCGCCTGTGGGGGACACAATAAGCCGGGGTAACTATGGCTACACCTTC
once TRBJ1-6 TRBV19 . CAKTVESRGGSYNSPLHF TGTGCTAAGACAGTAGAAAGTAGGGGGGGCTCCTATAATTCACCCCTCCACTTT
. TRBJ2-7 TRBV18 TRBD1 CASSPRAKGASSYEQYF TGTGCCAGCTCACCAAGAGCTAAGGGGGCCAGCTCCTACGAGCAGTACTTC
. TRBJ2-5 TRBV7-2 . CASSLAGAEQYF TGTGCCAGCAGCTTAGCGGGGGCTGAGCAGTACTTC